This is a list of T cell receptor beta chains from one sample in a study of blood T cell repertoires in COVID-19. Generated by immunoSEQ multiplex PCR, the TCRdb table keeps only in-frame clones and is missing some. The sample yields about 140,000 clones, around 86% seen once. The specimen was peripheral blood. These receptor sequences come from a human donor in a cohort sampled during active COVID-19. Each CDR3 is given with its conserved first and last residue. D genes are given only for firm matches. The listing skips clone size in some rows; elsewhere it reads once, few, many or a size class.

>TRBJ2-7|17|TRBD1|NA|TRBV7-9
CASSLAPGQGYSYEQYF
TGTGCCAGCAGCTTAGCGCCAGGACAGGGATACTCCTACGAGCAGTACTTC
>TRBJ1-2|15|TRBD1|NA|TRBV5-1
CASTRDRGPLGGYTF
TGCGCCAGCACCCGGGACAGGGGGCCCCTAGGTGGCTACACCTTC
>TRBJ1-4|16|NA|few|TRBV19
CASSIGRGKTREKLFF
TGTGCCAGTAGTATAGGGAGGGGAAAGACTCGGGAAAAACTGTTTTTT
>TRBJ2-3|15|NA|NA|TRBV3-1/TRBV3-2
CASSAGTTFPDTQYF
TGTGCCAGCAGCGCCGGGACAACCTTCCCAGATACGCAGTATTTT
>TRBJ2-7|14|NA|NA|TRBV3-1/TRBV3-2
CASSLGTGGYEQYF
TGTGCCAGCAGCTTAGGGACTGGAGGCTACGAGCAGTACTTC
>TRBJ1-1|13|NA|NA|TRBV7-3
CASSEGANTEAFF
TGTGCCAGCAGCGAAGGGGCGAACACTGAAGCTTTCTTT
>TRBJ1-2|13|TRBD1|NA|TRBV19
CASSPGTAHGYTF
TGTGCCAGTAGCCCGGGGACAGCTCATGGCTACACCTTC
>TRBJ2-3|17|TRBD2|once|TRBV4-2
CASSQVLAGASTDTQYF
TGTGCCAGCAGCCAAGTCCTAGCGGGGGCTAGCACAGATACGCAGTATTTT
>TRBJ1-6|15|NA|NA|TRBV4-1
CASSQAAKRDSPLHF
TGCGCCAGCAGCCAAGCGGCGAAGAGGGATTCACCCCTCCACTTT
>TRBJ1-1|16|NA|NA|TRBV30
CAWSVLWRGGSTEAFF
TGTGCCTGGAGTGTACTATGGAGGGGAGGGAGCACTGAAGCTTTCTTT
>TRBJ1-2|13|TRBD1|NA|TRBV2
CASSSGGGYGYTF
TGTGCCAGCAGTTCAGGGGGTGGCTATGGCTACACCTTC
>TRBJ2-3|16|TRBD1|NA|TRBV2
CASRSGQGGSTDTQYF
TGTGCCAGCAGGTCGGGACAGGGTGGAAGCACAGATACGCAGTATTTT
>TRBJ2-7|15|TRBD1|NA|TRBV5-1
CASSLDGQGVYEQYF
TGCGCCAGCAGCTTGGATGGGCAGGGGGTATACGAGCAGTACTTC
>TRBJ2-7|13|NA|NA|TRBV7-9
CASSAASSYEQYF
TGTGCCAGCAGCGCGGCTAGCTCCTACGAGCAGTACTTC
>TRBJ2-3|14|NA|NA|TRBV9
CASSVVPGTDTQYF
TGTGCCAGCAGCGTAGTTCCCGGCACAGATACGCAGTATTTT
>TRBJ1-1|14|TRBD1|NA|TRBV5-1
CASSQQGQGTEAFF
TGCGCCAGCAGCCAACAGGGGCAAGGGACTGAAGCTTTCTTT
>TRBJ2-1|11|NA|NA|TRBV6-1
CASSESLGLFF
TGTGCCAGCAGTGAATCACTAGGTCTGTTCTTC
>TRBJ2-3|14|NA|NA|TRBV2
CASSIASVADTQYF
TGTGCCAGCAGTATTGCTAGCGTCGCAGATACGCAGTATTTT
>TRBJ2-5|17|NA|NA|TRBV30
CAWSVSPKAGSWKTQYF
TGTGCCTGGAGTGTGTCGCCTAAGGCGGGATCCTGGAAGACCCAGTACTTC
>TRBJ2-3|15|TRBD2|NA|TRBV9
CASSAAGGGTDTQYF
TGTGCCAGCAGCGCTGCCGGGGGGGGTACAGATACGCAGTATTTT
>TRBJ1-2|13|NA|NA|TRBV29-1
CSVARGTNYGYTF
TGCAGCGTTGCGCGGGGAACTAACTATGGCTACACCTTC
>TRBJ2-7|16|TRBD1|NA|TRBV5-1
CASSKDGTGASYEQYF
TGCGCCAGCAGCAAAGACGGGACAGGAGCATCATACGAGCAGTACTTC
>TRBJ2-3|16|TRBD2|NA|TRBV3-1/TRBV3-2
CASSQARGGQGDTQYF
TGTGCCAGCAGCCAAGCTCGGGGGGGGCAGGGAGATACGCAGTATTTT